The source of this TCR beta chain is a study of blood T cells in healthy people across ages. Germline assignment: CDR1 MNHNS and CDR2 SASEGT. This CDR3 has 16 residues. With a J-beta primer mix and a sample-barcoded 5' primer, a second PCR ran roughly 6 to 11 cycles. TCRdb re-called the 5' RACE reads with MiXCR, one entry per CDR3 protein. The sample contains 1.5 million or so distinct CDR3 sequences, roughly 40% of which appear only once. The sample taken for sequencing was blood. The chain carries TRBV6-1 and TRBJ2-5; a possible D gene is TRBD1 (6 bases). The J call may be in error: the DNA end matches TRBJ2-7 better. The clonotype was recovered from a woman aged 18-29 years in good health. This CDR3 reads CASSRPQGPGTYEQYF. The DNA for the CDR3 is TGTGCCAGCAGTAGACCCCAGGGGCCAGGGACCTACGAGCAGTACTTC.